The TCR beta chain under discussion was sequenced for a study of blood T cell repertoires in COVID-19. Overall study: Specimens from acute and convalescent COVID-19 originated in the United States, Italy and Spain. Nucleic acid was either cDNA or gDNA, and it came from T cells, B-cell-depleted T cells, or PBMCs.

This CDR3 contains 17 residues. Germline CDR1 is SGHKS and CDR2 is YYEKEE (reference sequence). V was pared by 2 bases and J by 3 bases, with 13 bases of the junction left unmatched. Original handling: The assay estimated nucleated cells by amplifying reference gene primers. Data came from immunoSEQ multiplex PCR; TCRdb stores just in-frame clones and leaves some out. The V and J calls and the clone size are those of that table, but D and trimming were determined from the DNA. The sample carries approximately 130,000 clones, more than 80% recorded once. This receptor was taken from a human donor in a cohort sampled during active COVID-19. The sequenced sample consisted of peripheral blood. The chain couples TRBV5-5 to TRBJ1-1; TRBD1 agrees at 7 bases. As DNA, the CDR3 is TGTGCCAGCAGCTTCCATTACAGGGGCGAGTTAGACACTGAAGCTTTCTTT. Encoded protein: CASSFHYRGELDTEAFF.